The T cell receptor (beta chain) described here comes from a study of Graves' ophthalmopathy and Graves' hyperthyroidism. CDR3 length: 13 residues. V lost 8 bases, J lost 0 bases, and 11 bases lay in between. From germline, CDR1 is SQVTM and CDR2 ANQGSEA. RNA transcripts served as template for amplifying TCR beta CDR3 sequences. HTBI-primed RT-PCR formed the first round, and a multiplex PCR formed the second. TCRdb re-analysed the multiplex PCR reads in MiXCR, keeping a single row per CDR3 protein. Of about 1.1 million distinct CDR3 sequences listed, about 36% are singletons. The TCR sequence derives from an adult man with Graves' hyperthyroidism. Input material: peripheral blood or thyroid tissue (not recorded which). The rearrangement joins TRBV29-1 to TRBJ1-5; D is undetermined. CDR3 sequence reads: CSWAGNSNQPQHF. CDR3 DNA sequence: TGCAGCTGGGCGGGGAATAGCAATCAGCCCCAGCATTTT.